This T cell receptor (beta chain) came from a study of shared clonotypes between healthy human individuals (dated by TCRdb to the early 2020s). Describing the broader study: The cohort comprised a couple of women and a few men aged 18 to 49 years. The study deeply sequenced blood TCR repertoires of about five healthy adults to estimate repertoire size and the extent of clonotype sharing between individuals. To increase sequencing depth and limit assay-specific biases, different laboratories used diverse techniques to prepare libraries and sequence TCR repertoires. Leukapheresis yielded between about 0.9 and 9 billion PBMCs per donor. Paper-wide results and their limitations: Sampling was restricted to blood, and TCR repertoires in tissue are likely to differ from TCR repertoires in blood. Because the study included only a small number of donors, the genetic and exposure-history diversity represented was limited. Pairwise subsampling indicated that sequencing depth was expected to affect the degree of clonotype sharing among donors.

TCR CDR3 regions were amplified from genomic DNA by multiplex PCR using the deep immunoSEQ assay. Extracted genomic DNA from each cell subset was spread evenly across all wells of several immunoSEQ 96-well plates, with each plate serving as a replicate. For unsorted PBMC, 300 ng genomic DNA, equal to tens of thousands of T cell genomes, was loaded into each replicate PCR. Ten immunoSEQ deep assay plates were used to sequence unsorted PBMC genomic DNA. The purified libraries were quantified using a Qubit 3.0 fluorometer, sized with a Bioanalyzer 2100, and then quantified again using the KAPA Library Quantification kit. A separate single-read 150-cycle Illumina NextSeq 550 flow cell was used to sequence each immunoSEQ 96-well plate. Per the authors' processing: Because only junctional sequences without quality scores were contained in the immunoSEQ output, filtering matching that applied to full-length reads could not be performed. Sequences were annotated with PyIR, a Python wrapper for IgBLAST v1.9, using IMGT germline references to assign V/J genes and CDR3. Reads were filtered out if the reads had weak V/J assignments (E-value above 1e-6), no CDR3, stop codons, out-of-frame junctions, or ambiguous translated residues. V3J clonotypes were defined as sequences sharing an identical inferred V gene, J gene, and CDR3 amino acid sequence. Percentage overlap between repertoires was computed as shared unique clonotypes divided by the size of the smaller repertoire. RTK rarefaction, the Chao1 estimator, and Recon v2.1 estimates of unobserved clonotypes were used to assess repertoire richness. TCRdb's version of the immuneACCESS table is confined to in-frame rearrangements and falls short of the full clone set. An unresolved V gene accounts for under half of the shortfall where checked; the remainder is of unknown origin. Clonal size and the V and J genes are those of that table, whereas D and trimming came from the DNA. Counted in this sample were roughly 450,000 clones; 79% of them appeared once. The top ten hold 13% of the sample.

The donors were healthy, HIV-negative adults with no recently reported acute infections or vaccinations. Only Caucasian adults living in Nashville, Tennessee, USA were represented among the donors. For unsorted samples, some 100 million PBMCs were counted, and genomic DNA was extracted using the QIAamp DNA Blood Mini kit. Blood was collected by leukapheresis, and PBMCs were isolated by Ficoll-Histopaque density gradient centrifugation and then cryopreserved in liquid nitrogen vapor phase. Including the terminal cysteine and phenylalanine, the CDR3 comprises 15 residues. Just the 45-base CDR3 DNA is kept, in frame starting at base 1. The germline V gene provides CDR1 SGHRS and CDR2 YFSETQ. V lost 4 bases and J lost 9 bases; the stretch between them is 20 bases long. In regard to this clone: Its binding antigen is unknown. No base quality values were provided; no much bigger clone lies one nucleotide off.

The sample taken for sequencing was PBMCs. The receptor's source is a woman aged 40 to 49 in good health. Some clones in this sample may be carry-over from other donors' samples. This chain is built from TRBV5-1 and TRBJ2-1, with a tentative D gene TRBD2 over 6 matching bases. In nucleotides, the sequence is TGCGCCAGCAGCCTTAGCGGCCCTTTATTGAGTGAGCAGTTCTTC. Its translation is CASSLSGPLLSEQFF.